This TCR beta chain is from a study of T cell responses to AZD1222 COVID-19 vaccine. Notes on the study in general: Spike-specific TCR breadth and depth both grew after two AZD1222 doses.

The V gene lost 4 bases and the J gene lost 4 bases, with 13 bases spanning the gap. Germline-derived CDR1 and CDR2 are KGHDR and SFDVKD. This CDR3 is built from 15 residues. The assay was immunoSEQ multiplex PCR, and TCRdb's table has in-frame clones only and misses some. The sample consists of about 100,000 clones, nearly 90% of them appearing once. For this clone: Its antigen is not known.

The clonotype comes from an adult who received the AZD1222 COVID-19 vaccine. The chain has TRBV24-1 and TRBJ1-5; possible D gene TRBD1, 5 bases. The input for sequencing was peripheral blood, taken 28 days after the second AZD1222 dose. CDR3 DNA: TGTGCCACCAGTGAGGGGGGGGGAAGGAATCAGCCCCAGCATTTT. Amino acids: CATSEGGGRNQPQHF.